These 31 T cell receptor beta chains originate from one sample sequenced in a study of early T cells in non-severe SARS-CoV-2 infection. One entry per CDR3 protein, called by TCRdb with MiXCR from the 5' RACE reads. This sample has tens of thousands of distinct CDR3 sequences, with 5.4% found just once. Sequenced material: whole blood, taken at baseline. These receptors were obtained from an adult who was a healthcare worker with PCR-confirmed SARS-CoV-2 infection or an uninfected control (not recorded which).

The chain couples TRBV27 to TRBJ2-1; 10 nucleotides match TRBD2. Germline CDR1 MNHEY, CDR2 SMNVEV (reference sequence). The CDR3 sequence is 12 residues long. The V and J ends lost 11 bases and 11 bases, in that order; junction bases with no gene match: 9. CDR3 region: CASSGRANKQFF. The CDR3 DNA reads as TGTGCCTCGAGCGGGAGGGCGAATAAGCAGTTCTTC.

The sample holds a few counts of this clonotype. This chain connects TRBV20-1 to TRBJ2-3, with TRBD2 matching over 9 bases. CDR1 and CDR2 (germline): DFQATT, SNEGSKA (reference sequence). The CDR3 has 13 amino acids. Unmatched junction bases numbered 6, after V lost 7 bases and J lost 4 bases. CDR3 amino acids: CSGPTSGSDTQYF. The CDR3 DNA reads as TGCAGTGGACCGACTAGCGGCTCAGATACGCAGTATTTT.

This chain links TRBV6-5 with TRBJ2-3; 10 bases line up with TRBD2. J gave up 0 bases and V 5 bases, and 11 bases lay outside the gene matches. There are 18 residues in the CDR3. CDR1 and CDR2 from the germline V gene are MNHEY and SVGAGI. DNA of the CDR3: TGTGCCAGCAGTCCACGCCCGACTAGCGGGCTTAGCACAGATACGCAGTATTTT. This translates into CASSPRPTSGLSTDTQYF.

This clonotype was counted ten times or more. The V gene is TRBV6-5, the J gene TRBJ2-1; D unclear. Germline values: CDR1 MNHEY, CDR2 SVGAGI. This CDR3 is built from 16 residues. Trimming removed 5 bases from V and 2 bases from J, with 16 bases in between. CDR3 protein: CASSSRMGSTYNEQFF. CDR3 DNA: TGTGCCAGCAGTAGCCGTATGGGGTCGACCTACAATGAGCAGTTCTTC.

This clonotype was seen a handful of times. The V and J genes are TRBV29-1 and TRBJ2-1; D is perhaps TRBD1 (6 bases). The V gene lost 6 bases and the J gene lost 4 bases, with 7 bases spanning the gap. Germline V CDR1 and CDR2: SQVTM, ANQGSEA. The CDR3 extends over 11 amino acids. CDR3 sequence (DNA): TGCAGCGTAACAGGGTACAATGAGCAGTTCTTC. Translating gives CSVTGYNEQFF.

This clonotype was counted at least ten times. This chain links TRBV20-1 with TRBJ2-7; D gene uncertain. The ends were cut back, 4 bases at V and 0 bases at J, with 13 bases in the middle. Germline values: CDR1 DFQATT, CDR2 SNEGSKA (reference sequence). CDR3 size: 14 residues. Here the CDR3 reads CSATRLGRSYEQYF. The DNA of the CDR3 is TGCAGTGCTACCCGGTTAGGACGCTCCTACGAGCAGTACTTC.

This clonotype was counted many times. This chain joins TRBV19 and TRBJ2-1; 13 nucleotides agree with TRBD2. The CDR3 extends over 14 amino acids. CDR1 is LNHDA, CDR2 SQIVND, per germline (reference sequence). V gave up 10 bases and J gave up 7 bases; unmatched junction bases: 7. This CDR3 is CATSTSGRRNEQFF. CDR3 sequence (DNA): TGTGCCACCTCGACTAGCGGGAGGCGGAATGAGCAGTTCTTC.

This clonotype was observed a few times. The chain links TRBV6-5 to TRBJ2-3, with 8 bases identical to TRBD2. This CDR3 is built from 15 residues. Germline lookup yields CDR1 MNHEY and CDR2 SVGAGI. Germline trimming cut 6 bases from V and 3 bases from J; bases unmatched to any gene: 8. CDR3 in amino acids: CASSRSGSRTDTQYF. The CDR3 region has the DNA TGTGCCAGCAGCCGAAGCGGGAGTCGTACAGATACGCAGTATTTT.

This clonotype was picked up many times. This chain joins TRBV5-6 and TRBJ2-7, with D unresolved. V dropped 0 bases and J dropped 6 bases, with 7 bases sitting between them. Germline V gives CDR1 SGHDT, CDR2 YYEEEE. The CDR3 loop spans 12 amino acids. The CDR3 DNA is TGTGCCAGCAGCTTGGCCGGGTTCGAGCAGTACTTC. It encodes CASSLAGFEQYF. Looking up the rest from reference TRBV5-6 and TRBJ2-7 gives the full variable domain: DAGVTQSPTHLIKTRGQQVTLRCSPKSGHDTVSWYQQALGQGPQFIFQYYEEEERQRGNFPDRFSGHQFPNYSSELNVNALLLGDSALYLCASSLAGFEQYFGPGTRLTVT.

This clonotype was picked up many times. The gene calls are TRBV20-1 and TRBJ1-2, with D perhaps TRBD1 (5 bases). Trimming cost V 8 bases and J 8 bases, with 24 bases left between them. CDR3 size: 14 residues. Germline CDR1 and CDR2: DFQATT and SNEGSKA (reference sequence). CDR3 loop: CSTPEGPAKSGYTF. The CDR3 DNA sequence: TGCAGTACCCCCGAGGGACCAGCCAAGTCGGGCTACACCTTC.

The rearrangement uses TRBV19 and TRBJ2-2; tentatively, D is TRBD1 (6 bases). There are 15 residues in the CDR3. Germline CDR1 reads LNHDA; CDR2 reads SQIVND (reference sequence). Trimming cost V 7 bases and J 2 bases, with 14 bases left between them. The CDR3 region has the DNA TGTGCCAGTACCGGACAGATCATAAACACCGGGGAGCTGTTTTTT. It specifies CASTGQIINTGELFF.

This clonotype was counted ten times or more. V and J are TRBV4-1 and TRBJ2-6; D is possibly TRBD1 (6 bases). CDR3 length: 19 amino acids. Trimming pared 0 bases from V and 1 base from J, leaving 16 bases between. Looked up from germline, CDR1 is MGHRA and CDR2 is YSYEKL. CDR3 nucleotides: TGCGCCAGCAGCCAAGATAGGGAACAGGGTCGGTCTGGGGCCAACGTCCTGACTTTC. Its protein product is CASSQDREQGRSGANVLTF.

In its sample, this clonotype was seen many times. This sequence joins TRBV6-1 and TRBJ2-1; 8 bases align to TRBD1. From germline, CDR1 is MNHNS and CDR2 SASEGT. V shed 5 bases and J 4 bases; nucleotides not matched to a gene: 7. The CDR3 has 15 residues. CDR3 amino acids: CASSPTGQVYNEQFF. CDR3 in DNA: TGTGCCAGCAGTCCTACGGGACAGGTATACAATGAGCAGTTCTTC.

This clonotype was observed at least ten times. The rearrangement links TRBV27 to TRBJ1-5, with 10 bases lining up with TRBD1. J lost 6 bases, V lost 5 bases, and 13 bases had no gene match. CDR3 length equals 17 residues. Per the germline V gene, CDR1 is MNHEY and CDR2 is SMNVEV (reference sequence). CDR3 sequence: CASSRTPGTGVGQPQHF. As DNA, the CDR3 is TGTGCCAGCAGTAGAACTCCCGGGACAGGGGTAGGTCAGCCCCAGCATTTT.

This clonotype was found many times. The V and J genes are TRBV4-2 and TRBJ2-6; D not resolved. This CDR3 contains 15 residues. Per germline, CDR1 LGHNA and CDR2 YNFKEQ. V was trimmed by 0 bases and J by 2 bases, leaving 5 bases between them. The CDR3 region is CASSQEAAGANVLTF. In nucleotides, the CDR3 is TGTGCCAGCAGCCAAGAGGCAGCTGGGGCCAACGTCCTGACTTTC.

At least ten counts were recorded for this clonotype. The chain couples TRBV7-2 to TRBJ2-1, with 9 positions matching TRBD2. Germline V gene data show CDR1 as SGHTA and CDR2 as FQGNSA. Losses at the gene ends were 5 bases for V and 5 bases for J; bases not matched to a gene: 10. The CDR3 is 16 amino acids. CDR3 loop: CASSLTSAGGDNEQFF. The CDR3 DNA reads TGTGCCAGCAGCCTTACCTCGGCGGGGGGGGACAATGAGCAGTTCTTC.

This clonotype was counted many times. The V gene is TRBV4-2, the J gene TRBJ1-4; D gene ambiguous. The CDR3 has 16 residues. Germline values: CDR1 LGHNA, CDR2 YNFKEQ. V shed 4 bases and J shed 4 bases, with 16 bases lying between them. The DNA for the CDR3 is TGTGCCAGCAGCCCCACGGACTCCTCAAATAATGAAAAACTGTTTTTT. It is translated as CASSPTDSSNNEKLFF.

This clonotype has at least ten counts. This rearrangement joins TRBV6-5 to TRBJ1-3, with unresolved D. V lost 6 bases to trimming and J lost 0 bases, with 12 bases between them. The V gene's germline CDR1 is MNHEY and CDR2 SVGAGI. The CDR3 contains 15 residues. The CDR3: CASSSSGSSGNTIYF. CDR3 coding DNA: TGTGCCAGCAGCTCCTCGGGTAGCTCTGGAAACACCATATATTTT.

The V and J genes are TRBV7-2 and TRBJ2-5; 12 bases match TRBD2. V lost 2 bases, J lost 4 bases, and 5 bases stayed unmatched. From germline, CDR1 is SGHTA and CDR2 FQGNSA. This CDR3 is 16 amino acids long. CDR3 amino acids: CASSLKASGRVETQYF. The CDR3 bases are TGTGCCAGCAGCTTAAAGGCTAGCGGGAGGGTAGAGACCCAGTACTTC.

This clonotype was counted at least ten times. The rearrangement uses TRBV3-1 and TRBJ1-5, with D possibly TRBD1 on 5 matching bases. The germline V and J ends were trimmed by 5 bases and 3 bases, with 14 bases remaining between them. Germline CDR1 LGHDT, CDR2 YNNKEL (reference sequence). The CDR3 totals 15 residues. The chain's CDR3 is CASSEAGSFNQPQHF. The CDR3 coding sequence is TGTGCCAGCAGCGAAGCAGGGTCTTTCAATCAGCCCCAGCATTTT.

A few counts support this clonotype. This chain joins TRBV6-2 or TRBV6-3 and TRBJ2-1; tentative D call: TRBD1 (5 bases). Germline assignment: CDR1 MNHEY and CDR2 SVGEGT. V was shortened by 2 bases and J by 6 bases, with 17 bases between the two germline ends. The CDR3 extends over 16 amino acids. Here the CDR3 reads CASSYKVFGRGNEQFF. The CDR3 nucleotides read TGTGCCAGCAGTTACAAAGTTTTCGGAAGGGGCAATGAGCAGTTCTTC.

This clonotype occurred a few times. V gene TRBV19 combines with J gene TRBJ2-7, with 8 bases lining up with TRBD1. This CDR3 is built from 14 residues. Trimming cost V 10 bases and J 4 bases; bases outside gene matches: 12. CDR1 is LNHDA, CDR2 SQIVND, per germline (reference sequence). CDR3 nucleotide sequence: TGTGCCACTTCCCCAGGACAGGGACCTTACGAGCAGTACTTC. This encodes CATSPGQGPYEQYF.

In DNA, the CDR3 is TGTGCCAGCAGTGAATTCTTCCTTCCGAACACCGGGGAGCTGTTTTTT. It is translated as CASSEFFLPNTGELFF. This sequence joins TRBV2 and TRBJ2-2; unclear D gene. The V gene lost 2 bases and the J gene lost 0 bases, with 10 bases spanning the gap. This CDR3 is 16 amino acids long. Germline CDR1 and CDR2: SNHLY and FYNNEI.

This clonotype was seen ten or more times. V is TRBV20-1 and J is TRBJ2-1, with a tentative D call TRBD2 (6 bases). The germline gives CDR1 DFQATT, CDR2 SNEGSKA (reference sequence). CDR3 size: 14 residues. V lost 0 bases, J lost 9 bases, and 15 bases lay in between. CDR3: CSARDLTSYGEQFF. The CDR3 bases are TGCAGTGCTAGAGACCTCACTAGCTATGGTGAGCAGTTCTTC.

This clonotype was recorded at least ten times. The CDR3 bases are TGCAGTGCTAGAGTGGGGTCCACCAGCAATCAGCCCCAGCATTTT. Encoded protein: CSARVGSTSNQPQHF. The chain recombines TRBV20-1 with TRBJ1-5; the D is unclear. The CDR3 runs 15 residues. CDR1 and CDR2 (germline): DFQATT, SNEGSKA (reference sequence). V lost 1 base and J lost 1, with 11 bases in between.

As to this clonotype: A read error is possible here, since a much larger clone lies one base away. V and J are TRBV7-9 and TRBJ2-3; D is possibly TRBD2 (5 bases). Germline V gene lookup returns CDR1 SEHNR and CDR2 FQNEAQ (reference sequence). This CDR3 contains 18 residues. The CDR3: CVSIPRLRAESSTDTQYF. As DNA, the CDR3 is TGTGTCAGCATCCCCCGACTGCGGGCCGAATCTAGCACAGATACGCAGTATTTT.

This clonotype was observed at least ten times. V usage is TRBV5-1 and J usage is TRBJ1-2; possible D gene TRBD1, 5 bases. The CDR3 runs to 14 residues. Looked up from germline, CDR1 is SGHRS and CDR2 is YFSETQ. V was clipped by 4 bases and J by 4 bases, with 14 bases between them. The CDR3 DNA reads TGCGCCAGCAGCCTGTCCGACAGCGGCTATGGCTACACCTTC. It is translated as CASSLSDSGYGYTF.

This clonotype was seen more than once but under ten times. The V and J genes are TRBV29-1 and TRBJ2-2, with unresolved D. The CDR3 consists of 14 residues. The ends were cut back, 5 bases at V and 2 bases at J, with 12 bases in the middle. Per germline, CDR1 SQVTM and CDR2 ANQGSEA. This CDR3 reads CSVRVTVNTGELFF. The CDR3 DNA follows: TGCAGCGTTAGGGTGACTGTCAACACCGGGGAGCTGTTTTTT.

This clonotype was counted ten times or more. This CDR3 reads CSADPIALAGTVTQYF. In nucleotides, the CDR3 is TGCAGTGCTGATCCCATAGCCCTAGCGGGGACGGTGACCCAGTACTTC. The J gene is TRBJ2-5, the V gene TRBV20-1; 9 nucleotides agree with TRBD2. The CDR3 has 16 residues. The junction had 17 bases not matched to a gene; V was cut back by 5 bases and J by 7 bases. Germline V lookup: CDR1 DFQATT, CDR2 SNEGSKA (reference sequence).

Many counts were recorded for this clonotype. The rearrangement uses TRBV11-2 and TRBJ2-4; D may correspond to TRBD1 or TRBD2 (6 bases each). The germline V and J ends were trimmed by 5 bases and 7 bases, with 18 bases remaining between them. Germline V CDR1 and CDR2: SGHAT, FQNNGV. CDR3 length: 15 residues. The CDR3 loop reads CASSPWEVGGNIQYF. DNA of the CDR3: TGTGCCAGCAGCCCCTGGGAGGTAGGGGGGAACATTCAGTACTTC.

This clonotype was seen many times. The chain's CDR3 is CASSFPPVGNTGELFF. The CDR3 region has the DNA TGTGCCAGCAGCTTCCCCCCGGTCGGGAACACCGGGGAGCTGTTTTTT. The chain recombines TRBV7-9 with TRBJ2-2; D is unresolved. V lost 3 bases, J lost 1 base, and 12 bases lay in between. Germline CDR1 and CDR2: SEHNR and FQNEAQ (reference sequence). There are 16 residues in the CDR3. Complete variable domain (other parts from reference TRBV7-9 and TRBJ2-2): DTGVSQNPRHKITKRGQNVTFRCDPISEHNRLYWYRQTLGQGPEFLTYFQNEAQLEKSRLLSDRFSAERPKGSFSTLEIQRTEQGDSAMYLCASSFPPVGNTGELFFGEGSRLTVL.